The clone carrying this TCR beta chain showed up many times. Its target is unknown. The data originate from a study of T-cell reconstitution after alpha-beta-depleted transplantation in children. Study observations and caveats: Surviving recipient T cells and thymic progenitors produced the high day-60 TCRbeta diversity seen in some patients. About two months after transplant, alpha-beta T cells reportedly came from several hundred expanded graft clones. By one year post-transplant, T-cell counts and diversity largely arose from T cells that were newly produced.

It was with unique molecular identifiers that the TCRbeta library was prepared. One entry per CDR3 protein, called by TCRdb with MiXCR from the PCR reads. The sample lists around 180,000 distinct CDR3 sequences, over 8.5% seen once, with approximately 13% in the top ten. The starting material was PBMCs, obtained before TCRalphabeta/CD19-depleted stem cell transplant. This clonotype was obtained from a boy aged 2 to 9 with acute myeloid leukemia, due to receive a stem cell transplant.

CDR3 loop: CASSLERGGYDTQYF. The CDR3 region has the DNA TGCGCCAGCAGCTTGGAGCGGGGGGGCTACGATACGCAGTATTTT. The chain recombines TRBV5-1 with TRBJ2-3; 10 nucleotides align to TRBD2. Germline trimming cut 0 bases from V and 6 bases from J; bases unmatched to any gene: 4. The CDR3 totals 15 residues. Germline values: CDR1 SGHRS, CDR2 YFSETQ.